The present entry profiles one TCR beta chain with its context. Its antigen is unknown. Base-call qualities are not available, and no considerably larger clone is one nucleotide away. All donors were healthy Caucasians. Three pairs of female monozygotic twins, all aged 18 to 29 years, made up the twin cohort. Peripheral blood mononuclear cells were the source from which RNA for the TCR libraries was isolated. The sample originates from a study of identical twins (dated by TCRdb to between 2015 and 2016). For the study in its entirety: To test whether fetal clonotypes persist, this study deep-sequenced TCR alpha and beta repertoires from monozygotic twins, from unrelated adults of various ages, and from cord blood. To rule out contamination, replicate twin experiments were performed at different times with different library preparation protocols. Findings and caveats that apply to the study as a whole: Out-of-frame TCR alpha sharing in monozygotic twins was systematically underestimated by recombination models, whereas sharing between unrelated individuals was in agreement with the recombination models. Compared with coincidental sharing between unrelated individuals, out-of-frame TCR alpha sequences shared between twins showed an excess of sequences with low generation probability. Zero-insertion analyses could be partly confounded by invariant T cells such as MAIT and iNKT, though diverse VJ usage argued against such confounding for most clonotypes. Fewer insertions were carried by abundant cord blood beta clonotypes, a similar but weaker trend appeared in young adult naive repertoires, and no such trend appeared in memory repertoires. Because the same donors could not be followed over many years, conclusions were based on cross-sectional statistical analysis. The excess sharing between twins in beta out-of-frame sequences was weaker because fewer shared sequences reduced the signal-to-noise ratio.

V loses 6 bases at its end and J loses 1 base; junction bases beyond the gene matches: 4. CDR1 is given as SQVTM and CDR2 as ANQGSEA, both from the germline V gene. The CDR3 has 13 amino acids, counting the end cysteine and phenylalanine. The sequence is cut down to CDR3 DNA, 39 bases in frame from base 1. Preparation of the library involved 5' RACE. The sequencer listed for this sample is Illumina HiSeq 2000. A universal primer binding site was added through template switching, and the final cDNA carried a unique molecular identifier so that TCR cDNA molecules could be counted accurately. Specific primers in the conserved constant-segment region were used to synthesize first-strand cDNA for TCR alpha and beta chains. Each cDNA library was double barcoded, with a SMART-Mk sample barcode plus Illumina barcodes, to control for contamination. TruSeq adapter sequences and Illumina sample barcodes were added in two successive PCR steps. The TCR alpha and beta cDNA libraries were sequenced on the Illumina HiSeq platform using custom primers. In the paper's pipeline: Raw reads were processed with MiGEC to extract unique molecular identifiers, and MiXCR was used to determine CDR3 positions. For each individual, recombination models were inferred using an EM algorithm with the repgenHMM and IGoR tools. Shared clonotypes were analyzed with the tcR package in R, and sharing was normalized by the product of cloneset sizes. Out-of-frame nonproductive sequences were analyzed to study raw recombination free of thymic and clonal selection effects. The public reads were quality trimmed at Q25 with fastp and then assembled into clones with MiXCR by TCRdb, keeping productive beta chains. Rows are combined by CDR3 protein, so each entry shows the most common genes and DNA. TCRdb, rather than the study authors, made the V and J calls. This sample lists some 730,000 distinct CDR3 sequences; around a sixth were detected once. The ten top clones hold approximately 14% of the sample.

These same records also appear under a second study, on T cells expressing NK-cell markers. The second paper further reports: TCR beta-chain repertoires were profiled in sorted CD3+CD56+NKG2C+, CD3+CD56+NKG2C- and CD3+CD56-NKG2C+ T-cell subsets from roughly eight donors. Seven of the eight sequenced donors were HCMV-seropositive and one was HCMV-seronegative. In several experiments an anti-gammadeltaTCR antibody was added to restrict sorting to alphabetaTCR-expressing T cells. In more than five donors, the dominant CD3+CD56+NKG2C+ clonotypes ranked among the top 10 CD8+ clonotypes, making up about 1.0-7.5% of CD8+ T cells. Those dominant clonotypes were again the most abundant among CD3+CD56-NKG2C+ cells in a handful of donors, at roughly 25-60.1%. Whether the expanded NKG2C-expressing T cell clones were specific for HCMV antigens was left unclear. Randomly selected healthy volunteers, three men and five women, were used as the eight sequenced donors. HCMV-specific IgG was detected in serum with a commercial ELISA kit to determine HCMV serostatus. For about 6 donors, bulk peripheral blood T-cell repertoires were additionally sequenced from unsorted PBMC. MIGEC handled demultiplexing of the reads and grouping by UMI, while MiTCR was used to assemble and quantify clonotypes. To remove erroneous sequences, TCR cDNA sequences were retained only when supported by two or more reads. The tcR package was used for downstream repertoire analysis, and clonotypes were matched across fractions by CDR3 nucleotide sequence plus V segment. VDJmatch was used to annotate antigen specificity against VDJdb, with one amino acid substitution in CDR3 allowed.

The receptor comes from a woman under 30 in good health. The sample consisted of PBMCs. Rearrangement joined TRBV29-1 to TRBJ2-7, and TRBD1 aligns with 9 junction nucleotides. The bases read TGCAGCGTGAGTGGACAGGGGTCCTACGAGCAGTACTTC. Translated, this gives CSVSGQGSYEQYF.